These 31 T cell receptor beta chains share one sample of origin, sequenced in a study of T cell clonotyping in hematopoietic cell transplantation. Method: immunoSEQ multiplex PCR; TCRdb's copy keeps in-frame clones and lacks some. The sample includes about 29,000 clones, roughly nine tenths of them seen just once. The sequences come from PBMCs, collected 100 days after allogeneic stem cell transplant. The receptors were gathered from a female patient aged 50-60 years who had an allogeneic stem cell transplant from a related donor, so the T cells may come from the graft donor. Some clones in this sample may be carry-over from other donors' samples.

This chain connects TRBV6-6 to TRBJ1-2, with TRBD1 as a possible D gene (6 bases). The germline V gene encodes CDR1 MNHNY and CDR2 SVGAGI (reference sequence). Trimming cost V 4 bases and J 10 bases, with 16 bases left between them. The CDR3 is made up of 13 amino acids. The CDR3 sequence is CASSLMGGAFYTF. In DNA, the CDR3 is TGTGCCAGCAGTTTGATGGGGGGCGCTTTCTACACCTTC.

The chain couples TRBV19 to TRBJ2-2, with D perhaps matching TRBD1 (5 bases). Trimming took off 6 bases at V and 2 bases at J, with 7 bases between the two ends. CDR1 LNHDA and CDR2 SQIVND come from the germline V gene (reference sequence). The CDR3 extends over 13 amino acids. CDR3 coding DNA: TGTGCCAGTAGACAGGTTAACACCGGGGAGCTGTTTTTT. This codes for CASRQVNTGELFF.

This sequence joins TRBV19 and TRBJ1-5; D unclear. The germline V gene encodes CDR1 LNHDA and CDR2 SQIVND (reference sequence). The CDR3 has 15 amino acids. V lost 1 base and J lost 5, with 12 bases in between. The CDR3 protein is CASSIGAGHHQPQHF. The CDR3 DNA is TGTGCCAGTAGTATAGGAGCGGGCCACCATCAGCCCCAGCATTTT.

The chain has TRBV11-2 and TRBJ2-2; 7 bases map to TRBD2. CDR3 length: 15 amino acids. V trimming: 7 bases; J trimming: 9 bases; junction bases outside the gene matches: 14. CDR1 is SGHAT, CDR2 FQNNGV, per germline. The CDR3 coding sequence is TGTGCCAGCAAACCGGGGGACGGGGACTACCGGGAGCTGTTTTTT. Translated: CASKPGDGDYRELFF.

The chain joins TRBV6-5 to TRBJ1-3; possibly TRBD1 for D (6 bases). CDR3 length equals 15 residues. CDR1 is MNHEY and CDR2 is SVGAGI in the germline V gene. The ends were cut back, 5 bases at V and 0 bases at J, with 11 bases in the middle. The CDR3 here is CASSQTGNSGNTIYF. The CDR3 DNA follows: TGTGCCAGCAGTCAGACAGGCAACTCTGGAAACACCATATATTTT.

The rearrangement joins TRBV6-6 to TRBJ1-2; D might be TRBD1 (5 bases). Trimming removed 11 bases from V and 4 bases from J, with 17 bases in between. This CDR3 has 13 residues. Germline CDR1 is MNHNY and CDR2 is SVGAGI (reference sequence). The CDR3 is CAGAREDLYGYTF. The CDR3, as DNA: TGTGCCGGGGCTAGGGAGGACCTCTATGGCTACACCTTC.

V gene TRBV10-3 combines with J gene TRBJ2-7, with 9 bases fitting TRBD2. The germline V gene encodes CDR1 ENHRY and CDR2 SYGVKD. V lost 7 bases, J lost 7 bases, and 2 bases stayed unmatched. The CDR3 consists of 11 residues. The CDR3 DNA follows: TGTGCCATCACGGCGGGAGGGGAGCAGTACTTC. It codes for CAITAGGEQYF.

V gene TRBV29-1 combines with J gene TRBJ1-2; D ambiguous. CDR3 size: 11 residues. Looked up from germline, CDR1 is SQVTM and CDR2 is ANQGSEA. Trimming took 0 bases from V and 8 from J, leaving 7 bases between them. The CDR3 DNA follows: TGCAGCGTTGAAGAGGGGAAAGGCTACACCTTC. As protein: CSVEEGKGYTF.

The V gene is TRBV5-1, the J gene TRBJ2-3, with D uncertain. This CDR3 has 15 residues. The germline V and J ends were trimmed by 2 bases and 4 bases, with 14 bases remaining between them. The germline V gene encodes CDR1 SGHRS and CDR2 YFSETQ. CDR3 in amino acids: CASSFGEVGPDTQYF. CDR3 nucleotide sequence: TGCGCCAGCAGCTTCGGAGAGGTCGGCCCAGATACGCAGTATTTT.

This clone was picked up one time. CDR3 coding DNA: TGTGCCAGCAGCTTAGTCAGCAGCTATCAGCCCCAGCATTTT. Its protein is CASSLVSSYQPQHF. The chain has TRBV7-8 and TRBJ1-5; the D is unclear. V was clipped by 1 base and J by 5 bases, with 9 bases between them. The CDR3 spans 14 residues. Per the germline V gene, CDR1 is SGHVS and CDR2 is FQNEAQ.

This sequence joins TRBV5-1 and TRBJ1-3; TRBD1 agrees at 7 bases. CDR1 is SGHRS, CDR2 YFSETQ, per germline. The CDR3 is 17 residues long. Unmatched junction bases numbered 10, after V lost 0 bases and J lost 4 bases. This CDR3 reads CASSLDYRGYTGNTIYF. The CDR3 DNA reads TGCGCCAGCAGCTTGGACTACAGGGGCTATACGGGAAACACCATATATTTT.

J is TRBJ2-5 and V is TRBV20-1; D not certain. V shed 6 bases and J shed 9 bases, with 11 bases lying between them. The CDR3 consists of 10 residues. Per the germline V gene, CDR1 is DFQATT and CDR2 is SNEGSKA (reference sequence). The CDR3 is CSAKGRAQYF. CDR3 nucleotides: TGCAGTGCCAAAGGGCGAGCCCAGTACTTC.

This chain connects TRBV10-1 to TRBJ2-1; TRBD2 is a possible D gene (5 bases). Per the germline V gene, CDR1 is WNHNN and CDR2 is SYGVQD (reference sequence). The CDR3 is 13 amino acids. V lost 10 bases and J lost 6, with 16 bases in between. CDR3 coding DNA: TGCGCCACCGGGGAATCTTACTTCAATGAGCAGTTCTTC. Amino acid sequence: CATGESYFNEQFF.

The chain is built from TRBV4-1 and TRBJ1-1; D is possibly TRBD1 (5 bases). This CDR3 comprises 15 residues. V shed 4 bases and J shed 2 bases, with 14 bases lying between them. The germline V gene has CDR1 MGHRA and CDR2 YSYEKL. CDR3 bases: TGCGCCAGCAGCCTCAATCACAGGACCAACACTGAAGCTTTCTTT. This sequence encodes CASSLNHRTNTEAFF.

The CDR3 here is CASSQELAGPLNEQFF. CDR3 sequence (DNA): TGTGCCAGCAGCCAAGAGCTAGCGGGCCCCCTTAATGAGCAGTTCTTC. This rearrangement joins TRBV4-2 to TRBJ2-1; 8 bases fit TRBD2. The CDR3 covers 16 residues. Per the germline V gene, CDR1 is LGHNA and CDR2 is YNFKEQ. The trim removed 0 bases at V and 7 bases at J, leaving 8 bases unmatched.

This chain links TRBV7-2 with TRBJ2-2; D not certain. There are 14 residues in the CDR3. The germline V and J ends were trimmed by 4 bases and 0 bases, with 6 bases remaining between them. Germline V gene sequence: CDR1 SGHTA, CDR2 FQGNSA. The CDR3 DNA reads TGTGCCAGCAGCTCATGGGCGAACACCGGGGAGCTGTTTTTT. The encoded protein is CASSSWANTGELFF.

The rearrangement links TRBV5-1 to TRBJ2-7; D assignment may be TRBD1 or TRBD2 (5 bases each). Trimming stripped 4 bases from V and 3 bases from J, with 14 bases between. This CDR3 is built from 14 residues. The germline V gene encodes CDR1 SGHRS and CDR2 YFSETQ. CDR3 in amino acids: CASSDRPGLYEQYF. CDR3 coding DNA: TGCGCCAGCAGCGACCGCCCGGGGCTCTACGAGCAGTACTTC.

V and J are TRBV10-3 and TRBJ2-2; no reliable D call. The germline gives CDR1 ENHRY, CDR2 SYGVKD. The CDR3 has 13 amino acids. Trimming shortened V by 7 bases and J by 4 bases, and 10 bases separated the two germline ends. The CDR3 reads CAINLSSTGELFF. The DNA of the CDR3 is TGTGCCATCAATTTGTCCAGCACCGGGGAGCTGTTTTTT.

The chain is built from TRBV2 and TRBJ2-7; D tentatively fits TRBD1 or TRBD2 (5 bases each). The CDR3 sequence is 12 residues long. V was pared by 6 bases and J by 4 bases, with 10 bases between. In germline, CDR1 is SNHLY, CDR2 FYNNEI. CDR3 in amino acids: CASRRGSYEQYF. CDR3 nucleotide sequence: TGTGCCAGCAGGAGGGGTAGTTACGAGCAGTACTTC.

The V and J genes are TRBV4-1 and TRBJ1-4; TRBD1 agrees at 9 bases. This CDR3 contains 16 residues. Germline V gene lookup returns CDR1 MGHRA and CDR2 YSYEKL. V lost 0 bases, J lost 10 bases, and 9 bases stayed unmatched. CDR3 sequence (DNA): TGCGCCAGCAGCCAAGACACAGGGGGCAGAAGTGGAAAACTGTTTTTT. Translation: CASSQDTGGRSGKLFF.

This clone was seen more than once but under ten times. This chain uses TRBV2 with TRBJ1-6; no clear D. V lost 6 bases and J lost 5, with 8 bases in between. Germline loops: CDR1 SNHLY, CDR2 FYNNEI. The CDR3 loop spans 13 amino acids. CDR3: CASRRWHNSPLHF. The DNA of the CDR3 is TGTGCCAGCAGGCGATGGCATAATTCACCCCTCCACTTT.

CDR3 residues: CASSLTGRNSPLHF. The CDR3 region has the DNA TGTGCCAGCAGCTTGACAGGGAGAAATTCACCCCTCCACTTT. V is TRBV11-3 and J is TRBJ1-6, with TRBD1 matching 7 bases. The V segment lost 3 bases and the J segment 7 bases; nucleotides outside the gene matches: 3. The CDR3 extends over 14 amino acids. CDR1 is SGHNT and CDR2 is YENEEA in the germline V gene.

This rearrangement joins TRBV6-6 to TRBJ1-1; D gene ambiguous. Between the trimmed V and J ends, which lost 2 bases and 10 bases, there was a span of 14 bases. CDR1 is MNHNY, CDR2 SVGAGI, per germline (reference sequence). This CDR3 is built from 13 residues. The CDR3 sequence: CASSYGAWGTAFF. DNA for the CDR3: TGTGCCAGCAGTTACGGCGCCTGGGGTACAGCTTTCTTT.

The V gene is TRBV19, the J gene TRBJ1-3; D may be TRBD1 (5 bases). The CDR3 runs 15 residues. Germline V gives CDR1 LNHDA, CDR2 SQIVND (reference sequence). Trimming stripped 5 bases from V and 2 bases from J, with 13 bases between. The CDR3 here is CASSGAPGTGNTIYF. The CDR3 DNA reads TGTGCCAGTAGTGGGGCACCGGGAACTGGAAACACCATATATTTT. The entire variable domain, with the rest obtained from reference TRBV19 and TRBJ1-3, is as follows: DGGITQSPKYLFRKEGQNVTLSCEQNLNHDAMYWYRQDPGQGLRLIYYSQIVNDFQKGDIAEGYSVSREKKESFPLTVTSAQKNPTAFYLCASSGAPGTGNTIYFGEGSWLTVV.

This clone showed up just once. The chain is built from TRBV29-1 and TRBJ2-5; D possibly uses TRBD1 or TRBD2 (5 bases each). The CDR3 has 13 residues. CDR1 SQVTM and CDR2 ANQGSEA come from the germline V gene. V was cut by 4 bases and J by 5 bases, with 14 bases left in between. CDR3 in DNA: TGCAGCGTTGGGGGACCCCAAGGGGAGACCCAGTACTTC. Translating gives CSVGGPQGETQYF.

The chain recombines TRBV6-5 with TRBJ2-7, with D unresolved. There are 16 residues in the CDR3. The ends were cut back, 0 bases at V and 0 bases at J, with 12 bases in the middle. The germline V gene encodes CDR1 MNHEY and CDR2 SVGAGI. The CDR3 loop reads CASSYSRQASSYEQYF. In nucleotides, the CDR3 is TGTGCCAGCAGTTACTCGCGGCAGGCGAGCTCCTACGAGCAGTACTTC.

CDR3 in amino acids: CAWSRSSYNSPLHF. The CDR3 coding sequence is TGTGCCTGGAGTCGGAGCTCCTATAATTCACCCCTCCACTTT. The chain uses TRBV30 and TRBJ1-6; D ambiguous. The CDR3 length is 14 residues. Trimming shortened V by 2 bases and J by 0 bases, and 5 bases separated the two germline ends. Germline V gene lookup returns CDR1 GTSNPN and CDR2 SVGIG (reference sequence).

CDR3 residues: CASSSRVGTSGFTDTQYF. Written as DNA, the CDR3 is TGTGCCAGCAGTTCGAGGGTAGGGACTAGCGGGTTCACAGATACGCAGTATTTT. The gene calls are TRBV19 and TRBJ2-3, with TRBD2 matching over 12 bases. CDR1 LNHDA and CDR2 SQIVND come from the germline V gene (reference sequence). J lost 2 bases, V lost 9 bases, and 15 bases had no gene match. This CDR3 is 18 amino acids long. The entire variable domain, with the rest obtained from reference TRBV19 and TRBJ2-3, is as follows: DGGITQSPKYLFRKEGQNVTLSCEQNLNHDAMYWYRQDPGQGLRLIYYSQIVNDFQKGDIAEGYSVSREKKESFPLTVTSAQKNPTAFYLCASSSRVGTSGFTDTQYFGPGTRLTVL.

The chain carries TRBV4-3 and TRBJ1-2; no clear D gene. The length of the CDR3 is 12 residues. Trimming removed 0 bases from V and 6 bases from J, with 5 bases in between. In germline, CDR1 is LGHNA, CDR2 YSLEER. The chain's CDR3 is CASSQDRNGYTF. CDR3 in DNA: TGCGCCAGCAGCCAAGATCGGAATGGCTACACCTTC.

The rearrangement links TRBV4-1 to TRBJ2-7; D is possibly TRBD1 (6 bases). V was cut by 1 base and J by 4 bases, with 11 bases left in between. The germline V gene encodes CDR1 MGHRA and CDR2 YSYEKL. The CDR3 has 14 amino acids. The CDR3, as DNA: TGCGCCAGCAGCCAAGCAGGGGTGCGGTACGAGCAGTACTTC. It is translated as CASSQAGVRYEQYF.

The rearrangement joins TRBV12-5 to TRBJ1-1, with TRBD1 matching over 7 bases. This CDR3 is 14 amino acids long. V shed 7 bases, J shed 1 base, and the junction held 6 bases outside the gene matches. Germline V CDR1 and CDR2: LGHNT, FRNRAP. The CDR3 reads CASAPGQRNTEAFF. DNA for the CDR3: TGTGCTAGTGCCCCGGGACAGAGGAACACTGAAGCTTTCTTT.